A selection of T cell receptor beta chains follows, all from one sample in a study of cytomegalovirus exposure and HLA in healthy donors. Produced via immunoSEQ multiplex PCR; TCRdb's table is partial and in-frame only. This sample has 90,000 to 120,000 clones, with roughly 70% found just once. The sample comprised PBMCs. These TCRs come from a woman in her 40s in good health and CMV-seropositive. The CDR3 runs from the conserved cysteine through the conserved F or W. D genes are given only for firm matches. Expanded clones are given a class, and other clones once, few, many or no size at all.

D gene,V gene,clone size,J gene,CDR3 DNA,CDR3 protein
TRBD1,TRBV2,few,TRBJ1-2,TGTGCCAGCAGTATCATTCAGGACAGGGCGGCTGGCTACACCTTC,CASSIIQDRAAGYTF
TRBD1,TRBV30,-,TRBJ1-5,TGTGCCTGGAGTTGGACAGGGGGGAATCAGCCCCAGCATTTT,CAWSWTGGNQPQHF
-,TRBV27,few,TRBJ2-7,TGTGCCAGCAGTTTATCGTGGGGACAATTCTACGAGCAGTACTTC,CASSLSWGQFYEQYF
-,TRBV4-2,-,TRBJ1-6,TGTGCCAGCAGCCAAGGTCCCCTCGGGGTTACACCCCTCCACTTT,CASSQGPLGVTPLHF
-,TRBV7-2,-,TRBJ1-6,TGTGCCAGCAGCCCGGAGTATAATTCACCCCTCCACTTT,CASSPEYNSPLHF
-,TRBV6-5,-,TRBJ1-1,TGTGCCAGCAGTTATTCCGGGACACTATACACTGAAGCTTTCTTT,CASSYSGTLYTEAFF
-,TRBV5-6,-,TRBJ1-2,TGTGCCAGCAGCTTGTTTGGCTCGACGCGGGGCTACACCTTC,CASSLFGSTRGYTF
-,TRBV27,few,TRBJ1-6,TGTGCCAGCAGTCTATACAGGGAGATGAATTCACCCCTCCACTTT,CASSLYREMNSPLHF
TRBD2,TRBV7-2,-,TRBJ2-3,TGTGCCAGCAGCCCCGGGACTAGCGGGGGATTCCGGACAGATACGCAGTATTTT,CASSPGTSGGFRTDTQYF
TRBD1,TRBV5-6,-,TRBJ2-4,TGTGCCAGCAGCTTGGAACAGGGGTATAACAAAAACATTCAGTACTTC,CASSLEQGYNKNIQYF
-,TRBV6-1,-,TRBJ1-1,TGTGCCAGCAGTGAATCGGGGGACACTGAAGCTTTCTTT,CASSESGDTEAFF
-,TRBV11-2,-,TRBJ1-1,TGTGCCAGCAGCCCTCGAGGAGGATTCAACACTGAAGCTTTCTTT,CASSPRGGFNTEAFF
-,TRBV9,-,TRBJ2-1,TGTGCCAGCAGCGTAGGACCCACTAACTACAATGAGCAGTTCTTC,CASSVGPTNYNEQFF
-,TRBV15,-,TRBJ1-2,TGTGCCACCAGCAGAGATCTGAGGAATGGAGGGGCGGGCGGCTACACCTTC,CATSRDLRNGGAGGYTF
TRBD1,TRBV5-1,-,TRBJ1-3,TGCGCCAGCAGCTCGGATCCCGTGACAGGGGGAAACACCATATATTTT,CASSSDPVTGGNTIYF
TRBD2,TRBV7-2,-,TRBJ2-3,TGTGCCAGCAGCGCGCCGGGGGGGGGAGTTGGAGATACGCAGTATTTT,CASSAPGGGVGDTQYF
-,TRBV5-4,-,TRBJ1-1,TGTGCCAGCAGCTCCTCACAAGCCCGACGCGGCACTGAAGCTTTCTTT,CASSSSQARRGTEAFF
-,TRBV18,-,TRBJ1-4,TGTGCCAGCTCACCGGCCCCAGCAACTAATGAAAAACTGTTTTTT,CASSPAPATNEKLFF
-,TRBV19,-,TRBJ2-5,TGTGCCAGTAGTACCGGGAGTATAGGGACCCAGTACTTC,CASSTGSIGTQYF
-,TRBV19,-,TRBJ1-3,TGTGCCAGTATGACGGGAGGAAACACCATATATTTT,CASMTGGNTIYF
-,TRBV6-6,-,TRBJ2-5,TGTGCCAGCAGTTACCACGGACTACCAATCCAAGAGACCCAGTACTTC,CASSYHGLPIQETQYF
TRBD2,TRBV10-1,-,TRBJ2-5,TGCGCCAGCAGTGAGAGGGCTAGCGGCCAAGAGACCCAGTACTTC,CASSERASGQETQYF
-,TRBV30,-,TRBJ1-1,TGTGCCTGGAGCGTGGGGGGGCCGAACACTGAAGCTTTCTTT,CAWSVGGPNTEAFF
-,TRBV9,-,TRBJ2-7,TGTGCCAGCAGCGTAGGGCACACAGTTTACGAGCAGTACTTC,CASSVGHTVYEQYF
-,TRBV5-4,-,TRBJ1-4,TGTGCCAGCAGCTTGGGAGGGAAGAATGAAAAACTGTTTTTT,CASSLGGKNEKLFF
TRBD2,TRBV5-6,-,TRBJ2-2,TGTGCCAGCAGCCCCCCTAGCGGGGGGAACACCGGGGAGCTGTTTTTT,CASSPPSGGNTGELFF
-,TRBV6-5,few,TRBJ2-4,TGTGCCAGCAGCCAGACGGGGGTTGCCAAAAACATTCAGTACTTC,CASSQTGVAKNIQYF